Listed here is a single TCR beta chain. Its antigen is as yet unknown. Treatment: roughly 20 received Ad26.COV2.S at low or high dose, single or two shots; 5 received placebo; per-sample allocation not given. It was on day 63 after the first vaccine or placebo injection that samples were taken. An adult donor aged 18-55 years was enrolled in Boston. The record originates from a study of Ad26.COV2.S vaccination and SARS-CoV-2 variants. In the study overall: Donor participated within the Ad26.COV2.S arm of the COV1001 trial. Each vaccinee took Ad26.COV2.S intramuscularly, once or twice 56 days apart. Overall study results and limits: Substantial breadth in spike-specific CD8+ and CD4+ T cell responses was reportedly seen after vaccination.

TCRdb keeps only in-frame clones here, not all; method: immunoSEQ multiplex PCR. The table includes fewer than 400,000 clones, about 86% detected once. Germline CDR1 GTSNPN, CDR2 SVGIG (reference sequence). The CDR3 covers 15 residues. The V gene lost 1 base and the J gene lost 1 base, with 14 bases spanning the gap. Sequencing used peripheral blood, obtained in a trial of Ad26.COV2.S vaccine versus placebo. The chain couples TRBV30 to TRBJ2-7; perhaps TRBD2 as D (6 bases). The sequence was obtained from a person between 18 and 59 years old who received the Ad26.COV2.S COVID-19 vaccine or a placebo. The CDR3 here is CAWSADAGKSYEQYF. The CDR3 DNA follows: TGTGCCTGGAGTGCTGACGCGGGGAAATCCTACGAGCAGTACTTC. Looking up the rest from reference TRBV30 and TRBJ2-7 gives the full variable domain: SQTIHQWPATLVQPVGSPLSLECTVEGTSNPNLYWYRQAAGRGLQLLFYSVGIGQISSEVPQNLSASRPQDRQFILSSKKLLLSDSGFYLCAWSADAGKSYEQYFGPGTRLTVT.